Presented here are 24 T cell receptor beta chains from one specimen sequenced in a study of blood T cell repertoires in COVID-19. Only in-frame clones appear in the TCRdb table, and some are missing; sequencing was by immunoSEQ multiplex PCR. The data show tens of thousands of clones, under 90% seen once. Sequencing used peripheral blood. These receptors all come from a human donor with active COVID-19. The donor label of this sample is uncertain.

This chain connects TRBV4-3 to TRBJ1-5; perhaps TRBD1 as D (5 bases). V was clipped by 0 bases and J by 2 bases, with 8 bases between them. Germline lookup yields CDR1 LGHNA and CDR2 YSLEER. The CDR3 spans 15 residues. The CDR3 DNA sequence: TGCGCCAGCAGCCAAGATATACAGGGCAATCAGCCCCAGCATTTT. Its protein product is CASSQDIQGNQPQHF.

This clone was seen a few times. The rearrangement uses TRBV29-1 and TRBJ1-3; TRBD1 matches 8 bases. Per the germline V gene, CDR1 is SQVTM and CDR2 is ANQGSEA. V trimming: 5 bases; J trimming: 4 bases; junction bases outside the gene matches: 4. The CDR3 is 13 amino acids. This CDR3 is CSVQTGVGNTIYF. CDR3 bases: TGCAGCGTTCAGACAGGGGTCGGAAACACCATATATTTT. Based on the CDR3 plus reference TRBV29-1 and TRBJ1-3, the full variable domain is SAVISQKPSRDICQRGTSLTIQCQVDSQVTMMFWYRQQPGQSLTLIATANQGSEATYESGFVIDKFPISRPNLTFSTLTVSNMSPEDSSIYLCSVQTGVGNTIYFGEGSWLTVV.

The chain employs TRBV27 and TRBJ1-6; possible D gene TRBD1, 5 bases. Trimming left V 3 bases short and J 8 bases short, with 11 bases between. Germline CDR1 reads MNHEY; CDR2 reads SMNVEV (reference sequence). The CDR3 is made up of 14 amino acids. In nucleotides, the CDR3 is TGTGCCAGCAGTTTTTCGGGGGTCTATTCACCCCTCCACTTT. Protein product: CASSFSGVYSPLHF.

This clone was counted a single time. CDR3 sequence: CASSFPGDTQYF. The DNA for the CDR3 is TGTGCCAGCAGTTTCCCAGGAGATACGCAGTATTTT. This sequence joins TRBV27 and TRBJ2-3; unclear D gene. Trimming took off 3 bases at V and 5 bases at J, with 6 bases between the two ends. Germline CDR1 and CDR2: MNHEY and SMNVEV (reference sequence). The CDR3 is 12 residues long.

This clone appeared once. The DNA for the CDR3 is TGTGCCAGCAGCTCAGGAGGGATCTCTAGCGGGGGGTACAATGAGCAGTTCTTC. Protein: CASSSGGISSGGYNEQFF. The genes are TRBV11-3 and TRBJ2-1; the match to TRBD2 covers 11 bases. Looked up from germline, CDR1 is SGHNT and CDR2 is YENEEA. Unmatched junction bases numbered 12, after V lost 4 bases and J lost 4 bases. CDR3 length: 18 residues.

The genes are TRBV4-3 and TRBJ2-3; 12 bases are shared with TRBD2. The CDR3 is 19 amino acids. V gave up 2 bases and J gave up 5 bases; unmatched junction bases: 14. Germline V gene data show CDR1 as LGHNA and CDR2 as YSLEER. CDR3 region: CASSQHRFRASGGVDTQYF. DNA of the CDR3: TGCGCCAGCAGCCAACATCGATTTAGAGCTAGCGGGGGGGTAGATACGCAGTATTTT.

The chain recombines TRBV5-1 with TRBJ2-7; a possible D gene is TRBD1 (6 bases). The CDR3 consists of 16 residues. From germline, CDR1 is SGHRS and CDR2 YFSETQ. Trimming removed 1 base from V and 5 bases from J, with 19 bases in between. The DNA of the CDR3 is TGCGCCAGCAGCTTGTTAAATTCGGGGCAGGGGCACGAGCAGTACTTC. It specifies CASSLLNSGQGHEQYF.

V usage is TRBV11-1 and J usage is TRBJ1-4; no clear D gene. The germline V and J ends were trimmed by 3 bases and 0 bases, with 5 bases remaining between them. Germline-derived CDR1 and CDR2 are SGHAT and FQDESV (reference sequence). CDR3 length: 14 amino acids. CDR3 residues: CASSFSATNEKLFF. DNA of the CDR3: TGTGCCAGCAGCTTTTCCGCAACTAATGAAAAACTGTTTTTT.

The chain employs TRBV27 and TRBJ2-5, with 8 bases aligning to TRBD1. The CDR3 runs 15 residues. The junction had 8 bases not matched to a gene; V was cut back by 6 bases and J by 2 bases. CDR1 and CDR2 (germline): MNHEY, SMNVEV (reference sequence). CDR3 DNA sequence: TGTGCCAGCAGCAAAAGACAGGGGCAACAAGAGACCCAGTACTTC. The encoded protein is CASSKRQGQQETQYF.

The V call is TRBV5-1, the J call TRBJ1-2, with 10 bases fitting TRBD1. The CDR3 has 15 residues. The junction had 4 bases not matched to a gene; V was cut back by 1 base and J by 4 bases. In germline, CDR1 is SGHRS, CDR2 YFSETQ. Here the CDR3 reads CASSLSRTGGYGYTF. CDR3 coding DNA: TGCGCCAGCAGCTTGTCCCGGACAGGGGGCTATGGCTACACCTTC.

J is TRBJ2-2 and V is TRBV5-1; TRBD2 is a possible D gene (5 bases). Germline V lookup: CDR1 SGHRS, CDR2 YFSETQ. CDR3 size: 14 residues. The V end lost 0 bases, the J end lost 9 bases, and 12 bases lay between the germline ends. The CDR3 here is CASSLASGFRELFF. CDR3 DNA: TGCGCCAGCAGCTTGGCGTCGGGGTTCCGGGAGCTGTTTTTT.

This rearrangement joins TRBV11-2 to TRBJ1-1; 7 bases agree with TRBD1. CDR1 and CDR2 (germline): SGHAT, FQNNGV. The V segment lost 0 bases and the J segment 4 bases; nucleotides outside the gene matches: 8. This CDR3 has 16 amino acids. The CDR3 sequence: CASSLDPGQSFTEAFF. CDR3 nucleotides: TGTGCCAGCAGCTTAGATCCGGGACAGTCGTTCACTGAAGCTTTCTTT.

This chain connects TRBV19 to TRBJ1-5; 7 bases fit TRBD1. The CDR3 is made up of 16 amino acids. Germline assignment: CDR1 LNHDA and CDR2 SQIVND (reference sequence). The V segment lost 5 bases and the J segment 4 bases; nucleotides outside the gene matches: 11. Here the CDR3 reads CASSPRGRGWNQPQHF. In DNA, the CDR3 is TGTGCCAGTAGTCCTCGGGGCAGGGGGTGGAATCAGCCCCAGCATTTT. The variable domain in full, completed from reference TRBV19 and TRBJ1-5, reads DGGITQSPKYLFRKEGQNVTLSCEQNLNHDAMYWYRQDPGQGLRLIYYSQIVNDFQKGDIAEGYSVSREKKESFPLTVTSAQKNPTAFYLCASSPRGRGWNQPQHFGDGTRLSIL.

This chain uses TRBV27 with TRBJ1-5; 8 nucleotides agree with TRBD1. The CDR3 consists of 17 residues. Germline V lookup: CDR1 MNHEY, CDR2 SMNVEV (reference sequence). The V and J ends lost 5 bases and 1 base, in that order; junction bases with no gene match: 10. CDR3 amino acids: CASSRQGSARSNQPQHF. CDR3 nucleotide sequence: TGTGCCAGCAGTCGACAGGGGTCAGCTAGGAGCAATCAGCCCCAGCATTTT.

In nucleotides, the CDR3 is TGTGCCAGCAGACAGGGGTTCTATGGCTACACCTTC. Translation: CASRQGFYGYTF. J is TRBJ1-2 and V is TRBV6-5; 7 positions match TRBD1. In germline, CDR1 is MNHEY, CDR2 SVGAGI. The V segment lost 6 bases and the J segment 4 bases; nucleotides outside the gene matches: 2. This CDR3 region has 12 residues.

V and J are TRBV7-2 and TRBJ2-7, with 10 bases matching TRBD1. After removal of 5 bases from V and 4 bases from J, the junction contained 14 bases not matched to a gene. CDR1 SGHTA and CDR2 FQGNSA come from the germline V gene. The CDR3 consists of 17 residues. In DNA form, the CDR3 reads TGTGCCAGCAGCCGCCAACCTCCGGGACAGGGGAAATACGAGCAGTACTTC. It yields the protein CASSRQPPGQGKYEQYF.

J is TRBJ2-3 and V is TRBV9; D is ambiguous. This CDR3 is built from 13 residues. The V end was cut by 10 bases, the J end by 5 bases, with 17 bases between. Germline CDR1 is SGDLS and CDR2 is YYNGEE. CDR3 sequence reads: CACQRLVGDTQYF. The DNA of the CDR3 is TGTGCCTGCCAAAGGCTAGTGGGAGATACGCAGTATTTT.

This chain connects TRBV5-5 to TRBJ1-5; perhaps TRBD1 as D (5 bases). This CDR3 spans 13 amino acids. With 4 bases removed from V and 4 bases from J, the gap between germline ends came to 9 bases. Looked up from germline, CDR1 is SGHKS and CDR2 is YYEKEE (reference sequence). DNA for the CDR3: TGTGCCAGCAGCCGAGACAGAAATCAGCCCCAGCATTTT. Its protein product is CASSRDRNQPQHF. The variable domain in full, with the rest retrieved from reference TRBV5-5 and TRBJ1-5, is DAGVTQSPTHLIKTRGQQVTLRCSPISGHKSVSWYQQVLGQGPQFIFQYYEKEERGRGNFPDRFSARQFPNYSSELNVNALLLGDSALYLCASSRDRNQPQHFGDGTRLSIL.

The DNA for the CDR3 is TGTGCCTCGGGACAGGGGGCGTCGTATGAAAAACTGTTTTTT. Translation: CASGQGASYEKLFF. The chain employs TRBV9 and TRBJ1-4; 12 nucleotides line up with TRBD1. CDR1 SGDLS and CDR2 YYNGEE come from the germline V gene. The trim removed 10 bases at V and 6 bases at J, leaving 7 bases unmatched. This CDR3 contains 14 residues.

DNA for the CDR3: TGTGCCAGCAGTTACTCTGGCATCTACGAGCAGTACTTC. Its translation: CASSYSGIYEQYF. The chain employs TRBV6-2 or TRBV6-3 and TRBJ2-7; D unresolved. Looked up from germline, CDR1 is MNHEY and CDR2 is SVGEGT. This CDR3 is 13 amino acids long. Trimming stripped 0 bases from V and 3 bases from J, with 6 bases between.

The chain links TRBV6-4 to TRBJ1-5; 8 bases fit TRBD1. The CDR3 is 17 amino acids. Trimming removed 5 bases from V and 6 bases from J; junction bases left unmatched: 15. CDR1 MRHNA and CDR2 SNTAGT come from the germline V gene. In nucleotides, the CDR3 is TGTGCCAGCAGTTCCCTTATCCGGACAGGGAAGGCTCAGCCCCAGCATTTT. It translates to CASSSLIRTGKAQPQHF.

The chain couples TRBV10-3 to TRBJ1-2; 7 nucleotides line up with TRBD1. This CDR3 comprises 12 residues. Looked up from germline, CDR1 is ENHRY and CDR2 is SYGVKD. Trimming took 11 bases from V and 2 from J; bases not matched to a gene: 5. DNA of the CDR3: TGTGCCGTGCGAGGGGGCAACTATGGCTACACCTTC. Translation gives CAVRGGNYGYTF.

V is TRBV7-6 and J is TRBJ2-7; possible D gene TRBD1, 6 bases. V dropped 5 bases and J dropped 6 bases, with 14 bases sitting between them. The CDR3 runs to 13 residues. Germline lookup yields CDR1 SGHVS and CDR2 FNYEAQ. The CDR3 nucleotides are TGTGCCAGCAGCCTTGGACAGCAGGGCGAGCAGTACTTC. This codes for CASSLGQQGEQYF.

This chain connects TRBV29-1 to TRBJ1-3; D might be TRBD1 (6 bases). The ends were cut back, 4 bases at V and 0 bases at J, with 7 bases in the middle. The CDR3 has 13 amino acids. Per the germline V gene, CDR1 is SQVTM and CDR2 is ANQGSEA. The chain's CDR3 is CSVGQASGNTIYF. In DNA, the CDR3 is TGCAGCGTTGGACAGGCCTCTGGAAACACCATATATTTT.